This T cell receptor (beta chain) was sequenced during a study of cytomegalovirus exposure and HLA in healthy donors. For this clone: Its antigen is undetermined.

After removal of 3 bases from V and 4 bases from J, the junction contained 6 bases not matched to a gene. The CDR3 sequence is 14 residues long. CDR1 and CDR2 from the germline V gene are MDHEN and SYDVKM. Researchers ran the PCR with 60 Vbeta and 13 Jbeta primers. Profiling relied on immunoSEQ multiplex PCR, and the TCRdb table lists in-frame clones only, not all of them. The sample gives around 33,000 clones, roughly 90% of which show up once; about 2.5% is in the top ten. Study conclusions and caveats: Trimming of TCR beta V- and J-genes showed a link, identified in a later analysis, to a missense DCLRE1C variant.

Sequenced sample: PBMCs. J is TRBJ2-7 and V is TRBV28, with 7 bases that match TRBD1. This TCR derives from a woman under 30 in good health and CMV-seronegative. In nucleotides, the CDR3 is TGTGCCAGCAGTTTTCCGGGACAGTGGTACGAGCAGTACTTC. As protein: CASSFPGQWYEQYF. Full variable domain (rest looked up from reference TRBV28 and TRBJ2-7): DVKVTQSSRYLVKRTGEKVFLECVQDMDHENMFWYRQDPGLGLRLIYFSYDVKMKEKGDIPEGYSVSREKKERFSLILESASTNQTSMYLCASSFPGQWYEQYFGPGTRLTVT.